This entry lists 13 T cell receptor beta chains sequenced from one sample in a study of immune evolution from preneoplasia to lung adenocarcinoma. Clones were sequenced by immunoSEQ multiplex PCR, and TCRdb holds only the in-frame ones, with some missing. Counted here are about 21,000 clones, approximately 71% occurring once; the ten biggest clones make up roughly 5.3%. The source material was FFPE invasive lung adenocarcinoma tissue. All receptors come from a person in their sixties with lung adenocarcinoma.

This CDR3 reads CASSLSLDRGTVQYF. The CDR3 bases are TGCGCCAGCAGCTTGTCCCTGGACAGGGGTACCGTGCAGTACTTC. The V gene is TRBV5-1, the J gene TRBJ2-7, with 9 bases aligning to TRBD1. Per the germline V gene, CDR1 is SGHRS and CDR2 is YFSETQ. After removal of 1 base from V and 9 bases from J, the junction contained 11 bases not matched to a gene. The CDR3 covers 15 residues.

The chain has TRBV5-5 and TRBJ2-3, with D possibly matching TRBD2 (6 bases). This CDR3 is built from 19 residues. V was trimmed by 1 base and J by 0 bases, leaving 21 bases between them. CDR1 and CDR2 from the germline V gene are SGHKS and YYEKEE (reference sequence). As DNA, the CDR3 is TGTGCCAGCAGCTTGTTGGTTATGGGGGAAGCGGGCAGCACAGATACGCAGTATTTT. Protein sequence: CASSLLVMGEAGSTDTQYF.

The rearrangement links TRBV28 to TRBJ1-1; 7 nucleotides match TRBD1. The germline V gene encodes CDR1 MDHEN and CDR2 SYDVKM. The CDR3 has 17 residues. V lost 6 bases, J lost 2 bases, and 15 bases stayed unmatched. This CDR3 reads CASRKGGTGALNTEAFF. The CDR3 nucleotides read TGTGCCAGCAGAAAAGGAGGTACAGGGGCGTTAAACACTGAAGCTTTCTTT.

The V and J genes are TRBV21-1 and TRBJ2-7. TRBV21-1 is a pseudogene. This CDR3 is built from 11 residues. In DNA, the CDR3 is TGTGCCAGCAGCAAATTTTTGGAGCAGTACTTC. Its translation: CASSKFLEQYF.

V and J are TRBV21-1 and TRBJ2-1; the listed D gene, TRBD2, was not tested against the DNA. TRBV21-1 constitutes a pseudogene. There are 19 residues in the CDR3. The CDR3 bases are TGTGCCAGCAGCAAAGAGGGTAAAAGCGGGATCAGCTCCTACAATGAGCAGTTCTTC. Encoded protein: CASSKEGKSGISSYNEQFF.

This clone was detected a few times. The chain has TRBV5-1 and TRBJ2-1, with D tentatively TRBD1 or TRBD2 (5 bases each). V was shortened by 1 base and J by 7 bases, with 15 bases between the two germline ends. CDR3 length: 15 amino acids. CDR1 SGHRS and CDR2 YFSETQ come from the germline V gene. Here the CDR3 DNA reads TGCGCCAGCAGCTTGTCGGGACGGAACAGTAATGAGCAGTTCTTC. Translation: CASSLSGRNSNEQFF.

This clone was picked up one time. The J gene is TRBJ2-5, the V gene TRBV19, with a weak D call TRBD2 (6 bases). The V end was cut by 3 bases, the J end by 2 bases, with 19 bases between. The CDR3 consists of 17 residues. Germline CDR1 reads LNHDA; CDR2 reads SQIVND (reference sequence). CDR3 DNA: TGTGCCAGTAGTATCCTGGGACTCGCAGCGTCTCAAGAGACCCAGTACTTC. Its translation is CASSILGLAASQETQYF.

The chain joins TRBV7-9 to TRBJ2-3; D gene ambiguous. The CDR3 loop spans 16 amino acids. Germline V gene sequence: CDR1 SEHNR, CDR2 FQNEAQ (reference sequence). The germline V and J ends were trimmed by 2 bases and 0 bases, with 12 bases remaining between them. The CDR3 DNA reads TGTGCCAGCAGCTTACCGGCCCGAAGGAGCACAGATACGCAGTATTTT. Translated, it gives CASSLPARRSTDTQYF. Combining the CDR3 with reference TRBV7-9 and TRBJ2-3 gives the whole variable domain DTGVSQNPRHKITKRGQNVTFRCDPISEHNRLYWYRQTLGQGPEFLTYFQNEAQLEKSRLLSDRFSAERPKGSFSTLEIQRTEQGDSAMYLCASSLPARRSTDTQYFGPGTRLTVL.

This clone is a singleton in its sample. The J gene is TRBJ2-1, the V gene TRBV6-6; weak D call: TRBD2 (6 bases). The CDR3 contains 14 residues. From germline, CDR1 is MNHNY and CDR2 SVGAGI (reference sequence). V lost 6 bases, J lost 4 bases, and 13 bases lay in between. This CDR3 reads CASSDGGLYNEQFF. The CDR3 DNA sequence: TGTGCCAGCAGCGACGGGGGACTTTACAATGAGCAGTTCTTC.

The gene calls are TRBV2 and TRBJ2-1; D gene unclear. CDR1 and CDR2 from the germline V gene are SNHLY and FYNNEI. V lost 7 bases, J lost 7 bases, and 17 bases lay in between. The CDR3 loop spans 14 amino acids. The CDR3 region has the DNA TGTGCCAGCACTTTCGACCCTCTAACGAATGAGCAGTTCTTC. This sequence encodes CASTFDPLTNEQFF.

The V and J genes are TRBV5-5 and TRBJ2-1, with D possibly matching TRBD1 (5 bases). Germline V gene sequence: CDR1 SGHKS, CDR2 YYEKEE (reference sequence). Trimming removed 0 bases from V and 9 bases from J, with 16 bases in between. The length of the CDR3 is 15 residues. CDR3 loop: CASSLVPQGDTEQFF. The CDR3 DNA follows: TGTGCCAGCAGCTTGGTTCCGCAGGGCGATACTGAGCAGTTCTTC.

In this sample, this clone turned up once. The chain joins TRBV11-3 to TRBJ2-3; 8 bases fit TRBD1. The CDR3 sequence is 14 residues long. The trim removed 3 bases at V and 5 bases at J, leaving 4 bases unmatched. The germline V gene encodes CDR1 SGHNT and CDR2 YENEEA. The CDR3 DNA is TGTGCCAGCAGCTTCCGACAGGGGATAGATACGCAGTATTTT. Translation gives CASSFRQGIDTQYF.

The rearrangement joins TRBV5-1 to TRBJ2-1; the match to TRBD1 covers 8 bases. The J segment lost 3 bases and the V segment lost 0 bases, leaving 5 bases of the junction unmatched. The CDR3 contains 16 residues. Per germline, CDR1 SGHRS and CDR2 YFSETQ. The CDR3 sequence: CASSLGQGNFYNEQFF. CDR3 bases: TGCGCCAGCAGCTTGGGACAGGGGAACTTCTACAATGAGCAGTTCTTC. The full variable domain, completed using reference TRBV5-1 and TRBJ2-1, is KAGVTQTPRYLIKTRGQQVTLSCSPISGHRSVSWYQQTPGQGLQFLFEYFSETQRNKGNFPGRFSGRQFSNSRSEMNVSTLELGDSALYLCASSLGQGNFYNEQFFGPGTRLTVL.